This T cell receptor beta chain was retrieved from a study of T cells in women clearing cervical HPV infection (dated by TCRdb to 2016 to 2018). A note on the overall study: The cases were 25 to 30 women with histologically confirmed HPV16-related CIN3 or worse, and 2 of those women had invasive cancers. Because only a few women had HLA typing data, the possibility that HLA type acted as a confounder could not be ruled out. Blood from cases was collected at the visit where the lesion was first found, while blood from controls was collected once the infection could no longer be detected. Nested within Costa Rica's Guanacaste HPV Natural History Study, an exploratory proof-of-principle case-control study compared TCR repertoires across cervical HPV16 outcomes. Controls were approximately 25 women whose single incident HPV16 infection cleared within 12 months without precancer or cancer developing. In the parent cohort, approximately 9,900 women aged 18 or older were enrolled in Guanacaste, Costa Rica, during 1993 to 1994 and then followed for under 8 years. A median age of nearly 35 years was observed in cases versus approximately 40 in controls, and no significant differences in baseline characteristics were found. Among cases, blood sampling occurred a median of about 150 days after lesion detection, with an interquartile range of roughly 85 to 210 days. Cases were matched to controls by age within five years and by the year the sample was collected. Quality controls consisted of five blinded duplicates per group, for a total of around 60 samples made up of about 50 participants and some 10 replicates. Broader findings and caveats from the paper: Across sequencing depths, CIN3+ cases showed significantly higher TCR repertoire richness than controls, but evenness did not differ between the groups. Random forest classifiers that combined richness and V gene abundances separated cases from controls with an estimated AUC of less than 0.85. T-cell numbers per sample were unknown, so richness differences could reflect varying T-cell content rather than repertoire biology. Lower TRBV6-7 relative abundance was observed in cases than in controls (approximately 0.1% versus 0.17%; Bonferroni P = 0.0008). Whether associations preceded infection or resulted from infection could not be shown with the cross-sectional design, and effector/memory subsets and HPV-specific T cells were not isolated.

From V the trimming removes 6 bases and from J it removes 0 bases, while the gene matches leave 8 bases of the junction unaccounted for. The germline V gene sets CDR1 to SNHLY and CDR2 to FYNNEI. Its CDR3 holds 16 amino acids, cysteine through phenylalanine. Only the CDR3 bases that were read are kept: 39 of them, in frame from base 1. Notes on this clone: Its antigen has not been determined. The CDR3 end lies 3 residues beyond the end of the read and is filled in from the germline J gene.

Every participant had a single incident cervical HPV16 infection, and prevalent HPV16 infections were excluded. Cervical HPV DNA was detected by MY09/MY11 PCR and genotyped by dot-blot hybridization. Fifteen mL of heparinized blood was centrifuged, after which the buffy coat was aliquoted, frozen at -30 degrees C, and then stored at -80 degrees C. Genomic DNA was extracted from buffy coat specimens using QIAGEN kits. TCR beta CDR3 regions were amplified by multiplex PCR using the immunoSEQ assay from an average of approximately 1,200 ng genomic DNA per sample. Primer bias was corrected in the assay by using a complete synthetic TCR repertoire to establish an amplification baseline. Amplicons were sequenced on the Illumina platform. The original methods were these. Sequences were error-corrected by clustering with frequency ratios and a modified nearest-neighbor algorithm and were then analyzed in the immunoSEQ Analyzer with IMGT gene definitions. At each rarefaction depth, TCR richness and evenness were averaged over 20 rarefaction repeats, and samples with fewer sequences than the depth were excluded. V, D and J gene relative abundances were compared between groups with Wilcoxon rank sum tests, applying FDR correction. In the blinded duplicates, the intraclass correlation was 95.6% for TCR richness and averaged approximately 82% across 55 to 75 gene segments. As stored in TCRdb, this immuneACCESS dataset retains in-frame rearrangements with V and J assigned. A fraction of the clones does not appear; measured against another copy, unresolved V genes explain less than half of the discrepancy, and the remainder lacks a known reason. V and J calls and clone size are those listed in that table; D and trimming were worked out from the DNA. The sample table holds tens of thousands of clones. The top ten hold roughly 1.5% of the sample.

The receptor was derived from a woman aged 18 to 75 with a cervical HPV16 infection that either progressed to CIN3+ or cleared (not recorded which). The V and J genes are TRBV2 and TRBJ1-5; TRBD1 matches 7 bases in the middle. Sequencing was carried out using blood buffy coat. CDR3 reads: CASRSGGVYSNQPQHF. Incomplete CDR3 DNA: TGTGCCAGCAGGTCAGGGGGAGTATATAGCAATCAGCCC.